This record covers a single T cell receptor beta chain. This clone is described as medium-sized (0.01 to 0.1%). The antigen it recognizes is unknown. No quality values exist for individual bases; no much larger clone is one base distant. The CDR3 regions of human TCRbeta chains were subjected to immunosequencing. Regarding the original processing steps: Repertoire TCRs were checked for matches against a reference library of SARS-CoV-2-specific TCRs that had been generated using the MIRA antigen-specificity platform. Breadth was defined as the fraction of unique TCRs that were SARS-CoV-2-associated. Depth was defined as the fraction of total T cells that were SARS-CoV-2-associated. Each spike-specific TCR was assigned to its reactive spike region and to a CD4 or CD8 class using the MIRA data. Log10-transformed breadth and depth values were compared by one-way ANOVA with Sidak's multiple comparisons tests. TCRdb took over this immuneACCESS table, retaining in-frame rearrangements with V and J assigned. Such tables are incomplete; in checked studies, under half of the missing clones stem from an unresolved V gene, and the remainder is unexplained. D and trimming come from the DNA, and the V and J calls and clone size come from that table. For this sample there are around 200,000 clones; around 90% appear just once. In total, the top ten clones hold 0.4% to 0.5% of the sample.

The source of the sample is a study of T cell responses to AZD1222 COVID-19 vaccine (dated by TCRdb to the early 2020s). With respect to the entire study: AZD1222 recipients with second doses at about 4 weeks or about 12 weeks were pooled, because spike-specific TCR depth and breadth did not differ between schedules. Trial participants were enrolled into age subgroups of 18-55, 56-69 and 70-plus years, which contained roughly 150, 30 and 60 TCR-sequenced participants, respectively. A total of 233 trial participants underwent TCR sequencing, of whom some 200 had received two doses of AZD1222 and about 26 had received two doses of the MenACWY control vaccine. Study-wide findings and limitations: Most participants were white British and females outnumbered males, and the authors suggested that clonal diversity may have been underestimated. Epitopes outside the regions mutated in the B.1.351 and B.1.1.7 variants were reportedly recognized by nearly half of the unique spike-specific TCRs. Conclusions about previously exposed vaccinees are limited, since just six AZD1222 recipients were seropositive for SARS-CoV-2 at baseline. A significant rise in spike-specific TCR breadth and depth was observed after two AZD1222 doses relative to day 0 and relative to MenACWY recipients. Because no day 14 peak-response samples were available, the repertoires could be characterized only after the peak T cell response. The vaccine-associated CD4 TCRs covered the entire spike protein, and the dominant responses fell in regions 160-218 and 743-854. In the small 56-69-year group, the increase in depth fell short of significance, most likely because of low power.

The sample's time point label, in plain terms: baseline before first vaccination. Vaccinee samples came from UK trials COV001 and COV002, including a single-blind randomized controlled phase 2/3 trial of AZD1222 (ChAdOx1 nCoV-19) in healthy adults. For TCRbeta chain sequencing, PBMC samples were collected from trial participants at day 0 and at day 28 after the second dose. The CDR3 starts with the cysteine, ends with the phenylalanine, and has 16 residues. Of the read, only the CDR3 DNA is kept; its 48 bases are in frame from base 1. CDR1 is given as MRHNA and CDR2 as SNTAGT, both from the germline V gene. Trimmed from V: 0 bases; trimmed from J: 1 base; junction bases lacking a gene match: 3.

The chain uses TRBV6-4 and TRBJ2-3; 8 bases in between match TRBD2. The sample here was peripheral blood, taken on day 0 of AZD1222 vaccination. The TCR was taken from an adult in good health. The encoded CDR3 is CASSDSPAGGTDTQYF. The nucleotide sequence is given as TGTGCCAGCAGTGACTCGCCAGCGGGGGGCACAGATACGCAGTATTTT.